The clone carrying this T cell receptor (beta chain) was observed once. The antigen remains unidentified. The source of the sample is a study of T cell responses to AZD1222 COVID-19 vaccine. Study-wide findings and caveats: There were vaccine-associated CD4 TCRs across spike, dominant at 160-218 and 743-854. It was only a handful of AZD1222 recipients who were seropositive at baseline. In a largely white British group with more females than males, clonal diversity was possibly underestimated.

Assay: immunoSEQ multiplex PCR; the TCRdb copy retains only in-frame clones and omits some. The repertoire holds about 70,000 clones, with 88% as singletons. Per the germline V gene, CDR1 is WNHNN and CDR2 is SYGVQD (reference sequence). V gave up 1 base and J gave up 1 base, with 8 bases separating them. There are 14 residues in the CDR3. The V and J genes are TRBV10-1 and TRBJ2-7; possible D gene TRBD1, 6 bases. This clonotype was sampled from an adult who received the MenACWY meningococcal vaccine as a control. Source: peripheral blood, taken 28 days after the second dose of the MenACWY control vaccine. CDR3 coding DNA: TGCGCCAGCAGTGAGTTCACAGGGTCCTACGAGCAGTACTTC. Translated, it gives CASSEFTGSYEQYF.